The entry below gives a single TCR beta chain sequence along with its context. Its cognate antigen is unknown. Germline V lookup: CDR1 MNHNS, CDR2 SASEGT. This CDR3 has 20 residues. J lost 4 bases, V lost 4 bases, and 19 bases had no gene match. The data were taken from a study of shared clonotypes between healthy human individuals. Study summary: Each donor had three CD4 naive, three CD4 memory, two CD8 naive and one CD8 memory plate.

General study results and limits: With few donors, the genetic and exposure-history diversity represented was limited.

Libraries were prepared by immunoSEQ multiplex PCR; TCRdb keeps only in-frame clonotypes and omits some of them. In the table there are fewer than 350,000 clones, around 86% of which are singletons. The chain has TRBV6-1 and TRBJ2-1; 10 nucleotides match TRBD2. Sequenced input: memory CD8+ T cells sorted from blood. As for subset: CD45RO+ cells pooled with CCR7-negative TemRA cells. The TCR sequence derives from a man aged 18 to 29 in good health. CDR3 nucleotides: TGTGCCAGCAGTGGAGGGGCAGGGTTTGCACTAGCGGGGCCATACAATGAGCAGTTCTTC. Translating it yields CASSGGAGFALAGPYNEQFF.